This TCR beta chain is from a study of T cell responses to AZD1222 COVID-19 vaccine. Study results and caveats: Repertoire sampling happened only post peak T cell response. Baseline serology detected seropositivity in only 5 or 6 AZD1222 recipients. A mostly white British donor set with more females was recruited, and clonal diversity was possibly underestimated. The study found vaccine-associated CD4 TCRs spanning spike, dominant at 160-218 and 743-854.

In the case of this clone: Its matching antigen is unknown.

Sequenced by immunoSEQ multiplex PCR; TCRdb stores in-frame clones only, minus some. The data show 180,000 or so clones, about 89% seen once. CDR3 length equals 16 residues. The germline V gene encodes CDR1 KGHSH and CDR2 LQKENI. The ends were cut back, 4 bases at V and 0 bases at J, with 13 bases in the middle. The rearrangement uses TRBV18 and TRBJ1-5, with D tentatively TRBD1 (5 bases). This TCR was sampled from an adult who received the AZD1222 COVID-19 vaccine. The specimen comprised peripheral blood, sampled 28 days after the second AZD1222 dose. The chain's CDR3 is CASSLEPRVSNQPQHF. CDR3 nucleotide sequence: TGTGCCAGCTCACTCGAACCCAGGGTTAGCAATCAGCCCCAGCATTTT.